A selection of T cell receptor beta chains follows, all from one sample in a study of CD8 T cells in Susac syndrome. TCRdb recomputed calls from the immunoSEQ multiplex PCR reads with MiXCR, one row per CDR3 protein. The sample holds 150,000 to 200,000 distinct CDR3 sequences, roughly 92% seen once. The sample taken for sequencing was CD4+ T cells from PBMCs. The source is a human donor with Susac syndrome. Each CDR3 is given with its conserved first and last residue. A D gene is named only where the DNA matches it firmly. Only part of the rows carry a size: once, few, many, or a class if the clone is expanded.

CDR3 DNA: TGCAGCGTTGTTAGGGGGGGCGGGGAGACCCAGTACTTC; CDR3 protein: CSVVRGGGETQYF; J gene: TRBJ2-5; clone size: once; V gene: TRBV29-1; D gene: -; CDR3 length: 13
CDR3 DNA: TGTGCCAGCAGCGCAGACTACCCTGATTACGAGCAGTACTTC; CDR3 protein: CASSADYPDYEQYF; J gene: TRBJ2-7; clone size: -; V gene: TRBV9; D gene: -; CDR3 length: 14
CDR3 DNA: TGCGCCAGCAGCTGGGCCGGGGGGTACAATGAGCAGTTCTTC; CDR3 protein: CASSWAGGYNEQFF; J gene: TRBJ2-1; clone size: -; V gene: TRBV5-1; D gene: TRBD2; CDR3 length: 14
CDR3 DNA: TGTGCCAGCAGTTTATGGGACACCGGGGAGCTGTTTTTT; CDR3 protein: CASSLWDTGELFF; J gene: TRBJ2-2; clone size: -; V gene: TRBV12-3/TRBV12-4; D gene: -; CDR3 length: 13
CDR3 DNA: TGTGCCAGCTCACGAAGAACGAGTAACACCGGGGAGCTGTTTTTT; CDR3 protein: CASSRRTSNTGELFF; J gene: TRBJ2-2; clone size: -; V gene: TRBV18; D gene: -; CDR3 length: 15
CDR3 DNA: TGTGCCAGCAGCGTAGCGTCAGGAATGAATGGCTACACCTTC; CDR3 protein: CASSVASGMNGYTF; J gene: TRBJ1-2; clone size: -; V gene: TRBV9; D gene: -; CDR3 length: 14
CDR3 DNA: TGTGCCAGCAACCGAGGACAGGGGACCACCGGGGAGCTGTTTTTT; CDR3 protein: CASNRGQGTTGELFF; J gene: TRBJ2-2; clone size: -; V gene: TRBV12-3/TRBV12-4; D gene: TRBD1; CDR3 length: 15
CDR3 DNA: TGTGCCAGCAGCGTAGAGGCCGTCGAAGATACGCAGTATTTT; CDR3 protein: CASSVEAVEDTQYF; J gene: TRBJ2-3; clone size: -; V gene: TRBV9; D gene: -; CDR3 length: 14
CDR3 DNA: TGTGCCATCAGGGACTGGGATGGGAGTGAGCAGTACTTC; CDR3 protein: CAIRDWDGSEQYF; J gene: TRBJ2-7; clone size: -; V gene: TRBV10-3; D gene: -; CDR3 length: 13
CDR3 DNA: TGTGCCTGGGGACAGGACGACACTGAAGCTTTCTTT; CDR3 protein: CAWGQDDTEAFF; J gene: TRBJ1-1; clone size: once; V gene: TRBV30; D gene: TRBD1; CDR3 length: 12
CDR3 DNA: TGTGCCAGCAGTGGCCTTACAGGGTCTGGGACCCAGTACTTC; CDR3 protein: CASSGLTGSGTQYF; J gene: TRBJ2-5; clone size: -; V gene: TRBV2; D gene: -; CDR3 length: 14
CDR3 DNA: TGCGCCAGCAGCTTCAACATAAGAAGTGCAACTAATGAAAAACTGTTTTTT; CDR3 protein: CASSFNIRSATNEKLFF; J gene: TRBJ1-4; clone size: -; V gene: TRBV5-1; D gene: -; CDR3 length: 17
CDR3 DNA: TGTGCCAGCAGCGTGGCTAACTATGGCTACACCTTC; CDR3 protein: CASSVANYGYTF; J gene: TRBJ1-2; clone size: -; V gene: TRBV5-4; D gene: -; CDR3 length: 12
CDR3 DNA: TGCAGTGCGAGTCCACAGGCCATGAACACTGAAGCTTTCTTT; CDR3 protein: CSASPQAMNTEAFF; J gene: TRBJ1-1; clone size: -; V gene: TRBV20-1; D gene: -; CDR3 length: 14
CDR3 DNA: TGCAGTGCTAGAGATCTAGGGACAGGTCCTTACGAGCAGTACTTC; CDR3 protein: CSARDLGTGPYEQYF; J gene: TRBJ2-7; clone size: -; V gene: TRBV20-1; D gene: TRBD1; CDR3 length: 15
CDR3 DNA: TGTGCCAGCAGTTACCGGGGAGGAAACACCATATATTTT; CDR3 protein: CASSYRGGNTIYF; J gene: TRBJ1-3; clone size: -; V gene: TRBV6-5; D gene: -; CDR3 length: 13
CDR3 DNA: TGTGCCACCAGTGATTCGCTGCCGGGGAGCAATCAGCCCCAGCATTTT; CDR3 protein: CATSDSLPGSNQPQHF; J gene: TRBJ1-5; clone size: -; V gene: TRBV24-1; D gene: -; CDR3 length: 16
CDR3 DNA: TGTGCCAGCAGACCGGGACAGGGGCTAAACTCCTACGAGCAGTACTTC; CDR3 protein: CASRPGQGLNSYEQYF; J gene: TRBJ2-7; clone size: -; V gene: TRBV5-5; D gene: TRBD1; CDR3 length: 16
CDR3 DNA: TGCGCCAGCAGCCAAGGGATAAACACCGGGGAGCTGTTTTTT; CDR3 protein: CASSQGINTGELFF; J gene: TRBJ2-2; clone size: once; V gene: TRBV4-3; D gene: -; CDR3 length: 14
CDR3 DNA: TGTGCCAGCAGCCTAGCGGGGCCCCAAGAGACCCAGTACTTC; CDR3 protein: CASSLAGPQETQYF; J gene: TRBJ2-5; clone size: -; V gene: TRBV3-1; D gene: TRBD2; CDR3 length: 14
CDR3 DNA: TGTGCCAGCAGTTCCGACAGGGAAACTGAAGCTTTCTTT; CDR3 protein: CASSSDRETEAFF; J gene: TRBJ1-1; clone size: -; V gene: TRBV6-5; D gene: TRBD1; CDR3 length: 13
CDR3 DNA: TGTGCCAGCAGTGAAGAGAACACCGGGGAGCTGTTTTTT; CDR3 protein: CASSEENTGELFF; J gene: TRBJ2-2; clone size: -; V gene: TRBV2; D gene: -; CDR3 length: 13
CDR3 DNA: TGCAGCGTTGCGAACGGGATGATCTATGGCTACACCTTC; CDR3 protein: CSVANGMIYGYTF; J gene: TRBJ1-2; clone size: -; V gene: TRBV29-1; D gene: -; CDR3 length: 13
CDR3 DNA: TGCGCCAGCAGCTACCTACAGGGCTCTGGAAACACCATATATTTT; CDR3 protein: CASSYLQGSGNTIYF; J gene: TRBJ1-3; clone size: -; V gene: TRBV4-3; D gene: -; CDR3 length: 15
CDR3 DNA: TGTGCCAGCAGCGTAGATGAGGTGCGGGGTGGCTACACCTTC; CDR3 protein: CASSVDEVRGGYTF; J gene: TRBJ1-2; clone size: -; V gene: TRBV9; D gene: -; CDR3 length: 14
CDR3 DNA: TGTGCCTGGAGTGTTAGTCAACCGACGAGGGCACAACCCCTCCACTTT; CDR3 protein: CAWSVSQPTRAQPLHF; J gene: TRBJ1-6; clone size: -; V gene: TRBV30; D gene: -; CDR3 length: 16
CDR3 DNA: TGCAGTGCTACACAGGGGTCCTATAATTCACCCCTCCACTTT; CDR3 protein: CSATQGSYNSPLHF; J gene: TRBJ1-6; clone size: -; V gene: TRBV20-1; D gene: TRBD1; CDR3 length: 14
CDR3 DNA: TGTGCCAGCAGTTCAACCGGGACTAGCGGGGGGGCCAAAAACATTCAGTACTTC; CDR3 protein: CASSSTGTSGGAKNIQYF; J gene: TRBJ2-4; clone size: -; V gene: TRBV12-3/TRBV12-4; D gene: TRBD2; CDR3 length: 18
CDR3 DNA: TGTGCCAGCAGTGGGTCAGGACTTGCTAACACAGATACGCAGTATTTT; CDR3 protein: CASSGSGLANTDTQYF; J gene: TRBJ2-3; clone size: -; V gene: TRBV2; D gene: -; CDR3 length: 16
CDR3 DNA: TGCAGCGTCGCCGGACTAGCGGGGGGTTTCTCCTACAATGAGCAGTTCTTC; CDR3 protein: CSVAGLAGGFSYNEQFF; J gene: TRBJ2-1; clone size: -; V gene: TRBV29-1; D gene: TRBD2; CDR3 length: 17
CDR3 DNA: TGTGCCACCAGCAGACAGGGTAACACTGAAGCTTTCTTT; CDR3 protein: CATSRQGNTEAFF; J gene: TRBJ1-1; clone size: -; V gene: TRBV15; D gene: -; CDR3 length: 13
CDR3 DNA: TGCAGTGCCCGTCACGGGGGGACTACCTACGAGCAGTACTTC; CDR3 protein: CSARHGGTTYEQYF; J gene: TRBJ2-7; clone size: -; V gene: TRBV20-1; D gene: TRBD2; CDR3 length: 14
CDR3 DNA: TGTGCCAGTAGGCCGCCAGGATTCAATTCACCCCTCCACTTT; CDR3 protein: CASRPPGFNSPLHF; J gene: TRBJ1-6; clone size: -; V gene: TRBV19; D gene: -; CDR3 length: 14
CDR3 DNA: TGTGCTAGTGGTTTGGGAACTAGCGCTGCAGGGGGCGAGCAGTTCTTC; CDR3 protein: CASGLGTSAAGGEQFF; J gene: TRBJ2-1; clone size: -; V gene: TRBV12-5; D gene: -; CDR3 length: 16
CDR3 DNA: TGCAGTGCTGGATTGAGCACAGATACGCAGTATTTT; CDR3 protein: CSAGLSTDTQYF; J gene: TRBJ2-3; clone size: -; V gene: TRBV20-1; D gene: -; CDR3 length: 12
CDR3 DNA: TGCGCCAGCAGCCAAGCCCGGGGGCTAGTGAACACCGGGGAGCTGTTTTTT; CDR3 protein: CASSQARGLVNTGELFF; J gene: TRBJ2-2; clone size: once; V gene: TRBV4-3; D gene: -; CDR3 length: 17
CDR3 DNA: TGTGCCAGCAGCTTAAACGGGGAGACCCAGTACTTC; CDR3 protein: CASSLNGETQYF; J gene: TRBJ2-5; clone size: -; V gene: TRBV7-9; D gene: -; CDR3 length: 12
CDR3 DNA: TGCAGTGCTACCGGGGGAGAGACCCAGTACTTC; CDR3 protein: CSATGGETQYF; J gene: TRBJ2-5; clone size: few; V gene: TRBV29-1; D gene: -; CDR3 length: 11
CDR3 DNA: TGTGCCAGCAGCCCACGGAGGGGTGGGTATGGCTACACCTTC; CDR3 protein: CASSPRRGGYGYTF; J gene: TRBJ1-2; clone size: -; V gene: TRBV2; D gene: -; CDR3 length: 14
CDR3 DNA: TGTGCCAGCAGCCAAGATCGTGAGAGGGCGAAGTACTTC; CDR3 protein: CASSQDRERAKYF; J gene: TRBJ2-5; clone size: once; V gene: TRBV3-1; D gene: -; CDR3 length: 13
CDR3 DNA: TGCAGCGTTGCATCGGGGGCGTTAGGTGAGCAGTTCTTC; CDR3 protein: CSVASGALGEQFF; J gene: TRBJ2-1; clone size: -; V gene: TRBV29-1; D gene: -; CDR3 length: 13
CDR3 DNA: TGTGCCAGCAGGTGTTACTGGCCGCACTACGAGCAGTACTTC; CDR3 protein: CASRCYWPHYEQYF; J gene: TRBJ2-7; clone size: -; V gene: TRBV21-1; D gene: -; CDR3 length: 14
CDR3 DNA: TGTGCCAGCGGATCCCCCCCTAGCGGGGGGGCGGATACGCAGTATTTT; CDR3 protein: CASGSPPSGGADTQYF; J gene: TRBJ2-3; clone size: -; V gene: TRBV6-2/TRBV6-3; D gene: TRBD2; CDR3 length: 16
CDR3 DNA: TGTGCCAGCAGCCCCGGAGGGGGCGCCTACGAGCAGTACTTC; CDR3 protein: CASSPGGGAYEQYF; J gene: TRBJ2-7; clone size: -; V gene: TRBV7-9; D gene: -; CDR3 length: 14
CDR3 DNA: TGCAGTGCGACGCCGCCCCAAACAACTGAAGCTTTCTTT; CDR3 protein: CSATPPQTTEAFF; J gene: TRBJ1-1; clone size: -; V gene: TRBV20-1; D gene: -; CDR3 length: 13